These T cell receptor beta chains were read from a single sample in a study of blood T cell repertoires in COVID-19. TCRdb keeps only in-frame clones here, not all; method: immunoSEQ multiplex PCR. The sample yields about 100,000 clones, about three quarters seen once. The specimen was peripheral blood. The receptors shown here come from a woman aged 40 to 50 with acute or convalescent COVID-19. Both conserved end residues are trimmed from each CDR3. The order of the fields is V gene, J gene, CDR3 protein.

TRBV11-3	TRBJ2-1	ASSLGGGGNLNEQF
TRBV7-9	TRBJ1-1	ASSFTQGSPEAF
TRBV7-6	TRBJ2-2	ASSLLAGDNGELF
TRBV6-6	TRBJ2-5	ASSWTGETQY
TRBV30	TRBJ1-5	AWSAGQGAYQPQH
TRBV12-3/TRBV12-4	TRBJ1-2	ASSLQGAQGYT
TRBV5-5	TRBJ2-1	ASSWTQAGHWEQF
TRBV5-4	TRBJ2-3	ASSLSGVPSDTQY
TRBV6-1	TRBJ2-6	ASSATSSSGANVLT
TRBV29-1	TRBJ2-7	SFSGGLGGEQY
TRBV11-2	TRBJ2-1	ASSLQLAGTNEQF
TRBV5-5	TRBJ2-5	ASSLDPYDQETQY
TRBV7-9	TRBJ2-3	ASSLEAWTGTDTQY
TRBV6-5	TRBJ1-1	ASSTVEGRTEAF
TRBV5-1	TRBJ2-5	ASGPGLAGSQETQY
TRBV2	TRBJ1-2	ASSFTGAGYT
TRBV6-5	TRBJ2-3	ASSFTPTSTDTQY
TRBV11-2	TRBJ2-7	ASRPPGTGSYEQY
TRBV7-6	TRBJ2-6	ASSRTADSLSGANVLT
TRBV28	TRBJ1-2	ASSSYGTPGLGYGYT
TRBV6-5	TRBJ2-3	ASSPPGGLTDTQY
TRBV11-1	TRBJ2-5	ASSLGDSRGETQY
TRBV5-1	TRBJ2-3	ASSKGQGGFPDTQY
TRBV18	TRBJ1-1	ASSPGQGGLNTEAF
TRBV28	TRBJ2-4	ASNSGTGTKNIQY
TRBV12-3/TRBV12-4	TRBJ2-3	ASRLVDTQY
TRBV18	TRBJ1-2	ASSLQMTGSYYGYT
TRBV7-2	TRBJ2-3	ASSLFGGGVRDTQY
TRBV5-5	TRBJ1-3	ASNVGSSGNTIY
TRBV19	TRBJ2-1	ASTSGKYNEQF
TRBV5-8	TRBJ1-5	ASSFRTGNQPQH
TRBV5-1	TRBJ2-5	ASSPLGSEETQY
TRBV11-1	TRBJ2-7	ASSLPGQTYEQY
TRBV3-1/TRBV3-2	TRBJ1-1	ASSPAAPPEAF
TRBV27	TRBJ1-1	ASTTGSGNTEAF
TRBV9	TRBJ2-7	ASSASGRQGVYEQY
TRBV7-2	TRBJ1-2	ASSLYRANYGYT
TRBV19	TRBJ1-2	AIPDRLYGYT
TRBV3-1/TRBV3-2	TRBJ1-1	ASSQDVFRDEAF
TRBV7-8	TRBJ2-7	ASSYTRGLKNEQY
TRBV4-3	TRBJ1-2	ASSQDWTGTYGYT
TRBV28	TRBJ1-5	ASGQGNQPQH
TRBV6-2/TRBV6-3	TRBJ2-3	ASSYPRPGGRTDTQY
TRBV6-4	TRBJ1-1	ASSDSDRATEAF
TRBV7-3	TRBJ1-6	ASSFGTANSPLH
TRBV27	TRBJ1-4	ASSFIGTGDEKLF
TRBV13	TRBJ1-3	ASSLGQGLSGNTIY
TRBV5-5	TRBJ1-3	ASSPDRNSGNTIY
TRBV5-1	TRBJ2-7	ASSLVVDYEQY
TRBV28	TRBJ2-2	ASRGTDQVELF
TRBV29-1	TRBJ1-1	SAAEGWANTEAF
TRBV6-2/TRBV6-3	TRBJ1-5	ASSWGVSNQPQH
TRBV24-1	TRBJ1-5	ATSPAPKDVWGVGNQPQH
TRBV5-1	TRBJ2-7	ASSLKGGEPGY
TRBV1	TRBJ2-5	TSQPKIQAFQETQY
TRBV3-1/TRBV3-2	TRBJ2-1	ASSPPGLLSDEQF
TRBV7-2	TRBJ1-2	ASSLQGGNYGYT
TRBV5-3	TRBJ2-6	ARSLSGAGANVLT
TRBV28	TRBJ1-5	ASSFLTPRQGAHQPQH